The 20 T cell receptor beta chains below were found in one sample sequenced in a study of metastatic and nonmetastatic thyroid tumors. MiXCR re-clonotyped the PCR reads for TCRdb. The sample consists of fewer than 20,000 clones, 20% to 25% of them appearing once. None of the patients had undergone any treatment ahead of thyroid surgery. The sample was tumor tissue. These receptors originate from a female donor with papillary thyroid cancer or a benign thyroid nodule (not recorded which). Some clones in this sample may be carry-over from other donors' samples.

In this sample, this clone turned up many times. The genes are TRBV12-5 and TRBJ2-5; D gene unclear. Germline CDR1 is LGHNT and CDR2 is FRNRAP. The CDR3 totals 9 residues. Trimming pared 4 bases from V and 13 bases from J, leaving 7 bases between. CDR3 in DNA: TGTGCTAGTGGTTCGCCCCCGTACTTC. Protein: CASGSPPYF.

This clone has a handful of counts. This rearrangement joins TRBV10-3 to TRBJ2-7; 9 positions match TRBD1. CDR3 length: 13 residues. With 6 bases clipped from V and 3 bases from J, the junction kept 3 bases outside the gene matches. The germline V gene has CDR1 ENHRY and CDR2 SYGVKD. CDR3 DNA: TGTGCCATCAGGGGACAGGGAGTCTACGAGCAGTACTTC. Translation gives CAIRGQGVYEQYF.

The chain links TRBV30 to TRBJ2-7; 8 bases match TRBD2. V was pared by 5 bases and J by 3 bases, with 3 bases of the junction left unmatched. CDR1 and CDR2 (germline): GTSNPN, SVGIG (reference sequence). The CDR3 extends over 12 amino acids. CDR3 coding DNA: TGTGCCTGGGGGACTAGGGTCTACGAGCAGTACTTC. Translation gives CAWGTRVYEQYF.

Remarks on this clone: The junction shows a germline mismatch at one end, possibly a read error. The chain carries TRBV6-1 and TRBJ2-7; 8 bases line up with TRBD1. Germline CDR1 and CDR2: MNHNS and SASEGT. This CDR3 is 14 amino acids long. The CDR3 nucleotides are TGTACCAGCAGTGAACGGGACAGGTCCTACGGGCAGTACTTC. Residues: CTSSERDRSYGQYF.

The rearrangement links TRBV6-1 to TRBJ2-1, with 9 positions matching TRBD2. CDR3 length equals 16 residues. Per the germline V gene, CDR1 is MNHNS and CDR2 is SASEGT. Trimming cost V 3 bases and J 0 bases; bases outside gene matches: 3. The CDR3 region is CASSDLAGVSYNEQFF. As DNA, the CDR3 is TGTGCCAGCAGTGACTTAGCGGGAGTCTCCTACAATGAGCAGTTCTTC.

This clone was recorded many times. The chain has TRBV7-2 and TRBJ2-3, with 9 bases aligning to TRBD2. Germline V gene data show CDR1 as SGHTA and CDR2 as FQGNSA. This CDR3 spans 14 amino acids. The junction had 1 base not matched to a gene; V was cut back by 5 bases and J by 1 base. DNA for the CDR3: TGTGCCAGCAGCCGGACTAGCGGCACAGATACGCAGTATTTT. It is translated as CASSRTSGTDTQYF.

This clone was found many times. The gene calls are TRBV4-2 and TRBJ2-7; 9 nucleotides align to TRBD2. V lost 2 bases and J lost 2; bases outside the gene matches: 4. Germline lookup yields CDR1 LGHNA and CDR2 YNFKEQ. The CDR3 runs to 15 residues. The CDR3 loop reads CASSQIVAGAYEQYF. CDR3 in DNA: TGTGCCAGCAGCCAAATAGTAGCGGGAGCCTACGAGCAGTACTTC.

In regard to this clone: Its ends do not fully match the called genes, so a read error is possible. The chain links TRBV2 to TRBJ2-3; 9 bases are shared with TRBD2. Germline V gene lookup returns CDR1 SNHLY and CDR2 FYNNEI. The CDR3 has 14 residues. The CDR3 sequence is CAGSLAGITDAQYF. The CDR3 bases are TGTGCCGGCAGTCTAGCGGGAATCACAGATGCGCAGTATTTT.

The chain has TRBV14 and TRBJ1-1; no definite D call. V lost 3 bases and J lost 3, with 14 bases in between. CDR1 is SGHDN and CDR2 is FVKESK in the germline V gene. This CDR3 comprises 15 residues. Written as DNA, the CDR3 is TGTGCCAGCAGCCAGGGCCGGAGGCGCTACACTGAAGCTTTCTTT. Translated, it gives CASSQGRRRYTEAFF.

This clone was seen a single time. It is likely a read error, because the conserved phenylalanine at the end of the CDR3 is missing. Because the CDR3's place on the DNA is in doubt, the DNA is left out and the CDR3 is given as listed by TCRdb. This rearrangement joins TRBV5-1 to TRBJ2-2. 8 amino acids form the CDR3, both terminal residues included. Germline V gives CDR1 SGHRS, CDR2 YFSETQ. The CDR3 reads CASSSRWG.

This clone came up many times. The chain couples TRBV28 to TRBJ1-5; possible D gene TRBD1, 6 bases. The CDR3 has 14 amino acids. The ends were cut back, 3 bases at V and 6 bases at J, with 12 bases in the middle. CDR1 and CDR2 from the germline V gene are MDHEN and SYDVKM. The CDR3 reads CASSFQGRRQPQHF. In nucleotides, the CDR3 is TGTGCCAGCAGTTTTCAGGGGAGGCGTCAGCCCCAGCATTTT. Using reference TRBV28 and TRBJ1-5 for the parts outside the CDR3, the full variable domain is DVKVTQSSRYLVKRTGEKVFLECVQDMDHENMFWYRQDPGLGLRLIYFSYDVKMKEKGDIPEGYSVSREKKERFSLILESASTNQTSMYLCASSFQGRRQPQHFGDGTRLSIL.

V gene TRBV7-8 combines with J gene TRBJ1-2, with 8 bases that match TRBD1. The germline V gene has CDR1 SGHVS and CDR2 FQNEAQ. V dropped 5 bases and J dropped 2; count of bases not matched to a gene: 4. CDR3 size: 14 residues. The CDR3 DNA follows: TGTGCCAGCAGCCCAGGGGGCTCCAACTATGGCTACACCTTC. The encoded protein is CASSPGGSNYGYTF. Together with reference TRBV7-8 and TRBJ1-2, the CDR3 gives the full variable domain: GAGVSQSPRYKVAKRGQDVALRCDPISGHVSLFWYQQALGQGPEFLTYFQNEAQLDKSGLPSDRFFAERPEGSVSTLKIQRTQQEDSAVYLCASSPGGSNYGYTFGSGTRLTVV.

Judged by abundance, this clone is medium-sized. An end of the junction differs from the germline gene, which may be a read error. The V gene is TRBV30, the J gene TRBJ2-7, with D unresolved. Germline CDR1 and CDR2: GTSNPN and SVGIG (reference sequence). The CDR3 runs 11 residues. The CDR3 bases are TGTGCCTGGAGTGATCGAGTACTCTGGGTTTTC. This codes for CAWSDRVLWVF.

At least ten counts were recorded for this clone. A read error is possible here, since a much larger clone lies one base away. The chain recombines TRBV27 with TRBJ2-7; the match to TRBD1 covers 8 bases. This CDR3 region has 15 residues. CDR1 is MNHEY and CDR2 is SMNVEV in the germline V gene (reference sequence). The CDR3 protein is CANSLLSGGLDEQYF. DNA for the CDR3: TGTGCCAACAGTTTATTGTCAGGGGGCTTGGACGAGCAGTACTTC.

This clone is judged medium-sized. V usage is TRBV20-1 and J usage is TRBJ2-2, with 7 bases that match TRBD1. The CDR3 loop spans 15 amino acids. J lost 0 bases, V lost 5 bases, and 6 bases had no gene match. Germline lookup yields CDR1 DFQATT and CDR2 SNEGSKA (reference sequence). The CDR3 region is CSAPRQGSNTGELFF. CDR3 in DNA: TGCAGTGCTCCAAGACAGGGCTCGAACACCGGGGAGCTGTTTTTT.

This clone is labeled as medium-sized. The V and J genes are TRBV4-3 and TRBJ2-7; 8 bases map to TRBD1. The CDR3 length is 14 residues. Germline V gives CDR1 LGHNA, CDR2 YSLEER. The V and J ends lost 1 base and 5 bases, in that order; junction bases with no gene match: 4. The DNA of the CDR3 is TGCGCCAGCAGCCAAGGGACAGGGTCCCACGAGCAGTACTTC. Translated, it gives CASSQGTGSHEQYF.

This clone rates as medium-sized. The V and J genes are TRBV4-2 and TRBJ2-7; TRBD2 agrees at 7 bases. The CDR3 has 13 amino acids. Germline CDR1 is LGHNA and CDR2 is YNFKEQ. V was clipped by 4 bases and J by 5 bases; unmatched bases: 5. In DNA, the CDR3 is TGTGCCAGCAGCCCGACTAGCACAGACGAGCAGTACTTC. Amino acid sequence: CASSPTSTDEQYF.

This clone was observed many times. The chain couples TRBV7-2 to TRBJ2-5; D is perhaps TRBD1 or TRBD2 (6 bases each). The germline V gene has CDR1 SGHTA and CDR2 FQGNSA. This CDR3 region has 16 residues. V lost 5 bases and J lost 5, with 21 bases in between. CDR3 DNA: TGTGCCAGCAGCCCCTGGGGGGCCTTGGGTACGGAGACCCAGTACTTC. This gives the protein CASSPWGALGTETQYF. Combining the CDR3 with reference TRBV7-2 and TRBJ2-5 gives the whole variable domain GAGVSQSPSNKVTEKGKDVELRCDPISGHTALYWYRQSLGQGLEFLIYFQGNSAPDKSGLPSDRFSAERTGGSVSTLTIQRTQQEDSAVYLCASSPWGALGTETQYFGPGTRLLVL.

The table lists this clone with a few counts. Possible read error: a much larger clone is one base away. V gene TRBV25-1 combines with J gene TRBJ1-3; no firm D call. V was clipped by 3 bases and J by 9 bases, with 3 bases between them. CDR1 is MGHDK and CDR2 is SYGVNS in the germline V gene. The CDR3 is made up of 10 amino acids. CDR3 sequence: CASSDCTIYF. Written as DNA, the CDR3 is TGTGCCAGCAGTGACTGCACCATATATTTT.

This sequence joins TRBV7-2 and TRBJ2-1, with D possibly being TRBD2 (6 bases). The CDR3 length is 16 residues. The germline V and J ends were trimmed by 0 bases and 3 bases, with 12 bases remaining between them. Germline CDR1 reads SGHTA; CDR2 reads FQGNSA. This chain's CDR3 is CASSLAMTRGYNEQFF. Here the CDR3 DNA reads TGTGCCAGCAGCTTAGCGATGACTAGGGGCTACAATGAGCAGTTCTTC. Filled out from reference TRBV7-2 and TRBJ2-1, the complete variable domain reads GAGVSQSPSNKVTEKGKDVELRCDPISGHTALYWYRQSLGQGLEFLIYFQGNSAPDKSGLPSDRFSAERTGGSVSTLTIQRTQQEDSAVYLCASSLAMTRGYNEQFFGPGTRLTVL.